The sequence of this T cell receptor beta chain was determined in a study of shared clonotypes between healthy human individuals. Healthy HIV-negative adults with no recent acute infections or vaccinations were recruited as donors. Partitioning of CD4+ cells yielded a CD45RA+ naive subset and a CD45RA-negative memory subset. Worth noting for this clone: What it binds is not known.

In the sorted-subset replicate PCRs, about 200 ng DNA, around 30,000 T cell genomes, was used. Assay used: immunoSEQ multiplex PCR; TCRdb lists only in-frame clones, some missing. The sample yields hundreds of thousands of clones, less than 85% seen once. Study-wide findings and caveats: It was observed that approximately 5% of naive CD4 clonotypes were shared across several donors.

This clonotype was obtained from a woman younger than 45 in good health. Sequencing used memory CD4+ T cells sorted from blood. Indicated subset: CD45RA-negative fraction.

The CDR3 here is CASSLRGRDNSPLHF. CDR3 nucleotides: TGTGCCAGCAGTTTAAGGGGGAGAGATAATTCACCCCTCCACTTT. V and J are TRBV27 and TRBJ1-6; TRBD1 is a possible D gene (6 bases). Germline CDR1 reads MNHEY; CDR2 reads SMNVEV (reference sequence). This CDR3 is built from 15 residues. Trimming left V 2 bases short and J 5 bases short, with 10 bases between.